These T cell receptor beta chains were read from a single sample in a study of blood T cell repertoires in COVID-19. Profiling relied on immunoSEQ multiplex PCR, and the TCRdb table lists in-frame clones only, not all of them. This sample carries approximately 120,000 clones, roughly 79% of them seen once, and the ten largest clones take 11%. Sequenced: peripheral blood. These receptors were collected from a human donor in a cohort sampled during active COVID-19. CDR3s leave out the opening cysteine and the closing phenylalanine or tryptophan.

v_gene: TRBV2; j_gene: TRBJ2-5; CDR3aa: ASSGTSRGETQY
v_gene: TRBV5-1; j_gene: TRBJ2-1; CDR3aa: ASSNPPGGREQF
v_gene: TRBV4-1; j_gene: TRBJ2-7; CDR3aa: ASSQPGTYEQY
v_gene: TRBV30; j_gene: TRBJ2-3; CDR3aa: AWSLLGADTQY
v_gene: TRBV3-1/TRBV3-2; j_gene: TRBJ2-7; CDR3aa: ASSHRGPYEQY
v_gene: TRBV19; j_gene: TRBJ2-3; CDR3aa: ASRRKGVDTQY
v_gene: TRBV25-1; j_gene: TRBJ1-6; CDR3aa: ASSEYGQGGASPLH
v_gene: TRBV11-3; j_gene: TRBJ2-1; CDR3aa: ASSPSDYNEQF
v_gene: TRBV5-6; j_gene: TRBJ1-2; CDR3aa: ASSVGQLYGYT
v_gene: TRBV5-8; j_gene: TRBJ2-1; CDR3aa: ASSPGGYRLYEQF
v_gene: TRBV28; j_gene: TRBJ1-6; CDR3aa: ASRPGTANSPLH
v_gene: TRBV11-3; j_gene: TRBJ2-2; CDR3aa: ASSFRGGTGELF
v_gene: TRBV7-9; j_gene: TRBJ2-3; CDR3aa: ASSLGQGADTQY
v_gene: TRBV30; j_gene: TRBJ2-7; CDR3aa: AWSGRGLAYEQY
v_gene: TRBV9; j_gene: TRBJ1-2; CDR3aa: ASSKDRGPNYGYT
v_gene: TRBV5-4; j_gene: TRBJ2-7; CDR3aa: ASSLSVVSSYEQY
v_gene: TRBV28; j_gene: TRBJ1-5; CDR3aa: ASSTPGQGFMGNQPQH
v_gene: TRBV7-8; j_gene: TRBJ1-2; CDR3aa: ASSSATGGNYGYT
v_gene: TRBV6-1; j_gene: TRBJ2-3; CDR3aa: ASSERGGAPTDTQY
v_gene: TRBV30; j_gene: TRBJ1-6; CDR3aa: AWIKPGQADNSPLH
v_gene: TRBV6-2/TRBV6-3; j_gene: TRBJ2-5; CDR3aa: ASSYSMGAQY
v_gene: TRBV10-3; j_gene: TRBJ1-2; CDR3aa: AISEEALPAYGYT
v_gene: TRBV6-6; j_gene: TRBJ2-1; CDR3aa: ASSNRLSNEQF
v_gene: TRBV27; j_gene: TRBJ1-1; CDR3aa: ASGWGGPSTEAF
v_gene: TRBV7-9; j_gene: TRBJ1-1; CDR3aa: ASSLEGTMNTEAF
v_gene: TRBV19; j_gene: TRBJ1-5; CDR3aa: ASSNRVSNQPQH
v_gene: TRBV5-4; j_gene: TRBJ2-3; CDR3aa: ASSLNTGETDTQY
v_gene: TRBV4-2; j_gene: TRBJ1-2; CDR3aa: ASSQEISRPGQATNYGYT
v_gene: TRBV6-6; j_gene: TRBJ2-7; CDR3aa: ASSRRRGTSESYEQY
v_gene: TRBV24-1; j_gene: TRBJ1-6; CDR3aa: ATSDFGQVSSPLH
v_gene: TRBV3-1/TRBV3-2; j_gene: TRBJ2-1; CDR3aa: ASSLRAGNEQF
v_gene: TRBV19; j_gene: TRBJ1-2; CDR3aa: ASKRMGGDINYGYT
v_gene: TRBV2; j_gene: TRBJ2-6; CDR3aa: ASSELSGANVLT
v_gene: TRBV19; j_gene: TRBJ1-3; CDR3aa: ATLDRDSGNTIY
v_gene: TRBV18; j_gene: TRBJ1-1; CDR3aa: ASSPTQNTEAF
v_gene: TRBV7-9; j_gene: TRBJ1-2; CDR3aa: ASSLGLTGADYGYT
v_gene: TRBV11-2; j_gene: TRBJ1-1; CDR3aa: ASSDRGRVGRTEAF
v_gene: TRBV13; j_gene: TRBJ1-3; CDR3aa: ASSLGLATGNTIY
v_gene: TRBV30; j_gene: TRBJ1-2; CDR3aa: AERRAGGVRGYT
v_gene: TRBV7-2; j_gene: TRBJ1-4; CDR3aa: ASSLAGQGGEKLF
v_gene: TRBV12-3/TRBV12-4; j_gene: TRBJ2-1; CDR3aa: ASSPRSRRTF
v_gene: TRBV4-1; j_gene: TRBJ2-3; CDR3aa: ASSQVVRGPTDTQY
v_gene: TRBV6-5; j_gene: TRBJ1-1; CDR3aa: ASSPIQGVRTEAF
v_gene: TRBV14; j_gene: TRBJ1-2; CDR3aa: ASSPSIRTATNYGYT
v_gene: TRBV6-1; j_gene: TRBJ2-5; CDR3aa: ASSAYLVGGEGETQY
v_gene: TRBV7-9; j_gene: TRBJ2-1; CDR3aa: ASSPPGGNYNEQF
v_gene: TRBV5-1; j_gene: TRBJ2-7; CDR3aa: ASSVQVSYEQY
v_gene: TRBV6-6; j_gene: TRBJ1-4; CDR3aa: ASSRRGGSATNEKLF
v_gene: TRBV9; j_gene: TRBJ2-3; CDR3aa: ASSAMGLAGGIRTDTQY
v_gene: TRBV11-3; j_gene: TRBJ2-3; CDR3aa: ASSPRESDTQY
v_gene: TRBV7-8; j_gene: TRBJ1-5; CDR3aa: ASSLGGRQPQH
v_gene: TRBV30; j_gene: TRBJ2-1; CDR3aa: AWNRDRGNEQF
v_gene: TRBV2; j_gene: TRBJ1-4; CDR3aa: ASLLGRNEKLF
v_gene: TRBV6-5; j_gene: TRBJ1-2; CDR3aa: ASSPDTLNGYT